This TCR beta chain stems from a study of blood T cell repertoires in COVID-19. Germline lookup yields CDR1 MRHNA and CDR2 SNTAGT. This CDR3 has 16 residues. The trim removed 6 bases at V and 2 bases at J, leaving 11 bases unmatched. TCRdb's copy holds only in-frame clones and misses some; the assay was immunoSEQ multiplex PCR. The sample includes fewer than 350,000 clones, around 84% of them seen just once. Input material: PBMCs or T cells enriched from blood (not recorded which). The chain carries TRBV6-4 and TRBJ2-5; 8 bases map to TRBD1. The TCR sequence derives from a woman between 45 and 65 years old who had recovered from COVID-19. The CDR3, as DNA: TGTGCCAGCAGGCCCTCAGGGGGCCAGTATCAAGAGACCCAGTACTTC. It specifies CASRPSGGQYQETQYF.